This TCR beta chain was sequenced in a study of shared clonotypes between healthy human individuals. Study context: CD4 naive and memory got three plates each, CD8 naive two, CD8 memory one.

Trimming removed 6 bases at V and 4 bases at J, with 13 bases between. This CDR3 spans 14 amino acids. Germline V lookup: CDR1 SEHNR, CDR2 FQNEAQ (reference sequence). As regards this clone: What it binds is not known.

The data were produced by immunoSEQ multiplex PCR, yet TCRdb's version contains in-frame clones alone and is incomplete. The repertoire holds under 2,500,000 clones, with about 94% as singletons. Overall study findings and caveats: It was expected that sequencing depth would affect clonotype sharing among donors.

This TCR was sampled from a man younger than 35 in good health. The genes are TRBV7-9 and TRBJ2-1; D is possibly TRBD1 (6 bases). The specimen was naive CD4+ T cells sorted from blood. Subset of the sample: CD45RA+ positively selected. This CDR3 reads CASSPGQSYNEQFF. The DNA for the CDR3 is TGTGCCAGCAGTCCTGGACAGTCTTACAATGAGCAGTTCTTC.